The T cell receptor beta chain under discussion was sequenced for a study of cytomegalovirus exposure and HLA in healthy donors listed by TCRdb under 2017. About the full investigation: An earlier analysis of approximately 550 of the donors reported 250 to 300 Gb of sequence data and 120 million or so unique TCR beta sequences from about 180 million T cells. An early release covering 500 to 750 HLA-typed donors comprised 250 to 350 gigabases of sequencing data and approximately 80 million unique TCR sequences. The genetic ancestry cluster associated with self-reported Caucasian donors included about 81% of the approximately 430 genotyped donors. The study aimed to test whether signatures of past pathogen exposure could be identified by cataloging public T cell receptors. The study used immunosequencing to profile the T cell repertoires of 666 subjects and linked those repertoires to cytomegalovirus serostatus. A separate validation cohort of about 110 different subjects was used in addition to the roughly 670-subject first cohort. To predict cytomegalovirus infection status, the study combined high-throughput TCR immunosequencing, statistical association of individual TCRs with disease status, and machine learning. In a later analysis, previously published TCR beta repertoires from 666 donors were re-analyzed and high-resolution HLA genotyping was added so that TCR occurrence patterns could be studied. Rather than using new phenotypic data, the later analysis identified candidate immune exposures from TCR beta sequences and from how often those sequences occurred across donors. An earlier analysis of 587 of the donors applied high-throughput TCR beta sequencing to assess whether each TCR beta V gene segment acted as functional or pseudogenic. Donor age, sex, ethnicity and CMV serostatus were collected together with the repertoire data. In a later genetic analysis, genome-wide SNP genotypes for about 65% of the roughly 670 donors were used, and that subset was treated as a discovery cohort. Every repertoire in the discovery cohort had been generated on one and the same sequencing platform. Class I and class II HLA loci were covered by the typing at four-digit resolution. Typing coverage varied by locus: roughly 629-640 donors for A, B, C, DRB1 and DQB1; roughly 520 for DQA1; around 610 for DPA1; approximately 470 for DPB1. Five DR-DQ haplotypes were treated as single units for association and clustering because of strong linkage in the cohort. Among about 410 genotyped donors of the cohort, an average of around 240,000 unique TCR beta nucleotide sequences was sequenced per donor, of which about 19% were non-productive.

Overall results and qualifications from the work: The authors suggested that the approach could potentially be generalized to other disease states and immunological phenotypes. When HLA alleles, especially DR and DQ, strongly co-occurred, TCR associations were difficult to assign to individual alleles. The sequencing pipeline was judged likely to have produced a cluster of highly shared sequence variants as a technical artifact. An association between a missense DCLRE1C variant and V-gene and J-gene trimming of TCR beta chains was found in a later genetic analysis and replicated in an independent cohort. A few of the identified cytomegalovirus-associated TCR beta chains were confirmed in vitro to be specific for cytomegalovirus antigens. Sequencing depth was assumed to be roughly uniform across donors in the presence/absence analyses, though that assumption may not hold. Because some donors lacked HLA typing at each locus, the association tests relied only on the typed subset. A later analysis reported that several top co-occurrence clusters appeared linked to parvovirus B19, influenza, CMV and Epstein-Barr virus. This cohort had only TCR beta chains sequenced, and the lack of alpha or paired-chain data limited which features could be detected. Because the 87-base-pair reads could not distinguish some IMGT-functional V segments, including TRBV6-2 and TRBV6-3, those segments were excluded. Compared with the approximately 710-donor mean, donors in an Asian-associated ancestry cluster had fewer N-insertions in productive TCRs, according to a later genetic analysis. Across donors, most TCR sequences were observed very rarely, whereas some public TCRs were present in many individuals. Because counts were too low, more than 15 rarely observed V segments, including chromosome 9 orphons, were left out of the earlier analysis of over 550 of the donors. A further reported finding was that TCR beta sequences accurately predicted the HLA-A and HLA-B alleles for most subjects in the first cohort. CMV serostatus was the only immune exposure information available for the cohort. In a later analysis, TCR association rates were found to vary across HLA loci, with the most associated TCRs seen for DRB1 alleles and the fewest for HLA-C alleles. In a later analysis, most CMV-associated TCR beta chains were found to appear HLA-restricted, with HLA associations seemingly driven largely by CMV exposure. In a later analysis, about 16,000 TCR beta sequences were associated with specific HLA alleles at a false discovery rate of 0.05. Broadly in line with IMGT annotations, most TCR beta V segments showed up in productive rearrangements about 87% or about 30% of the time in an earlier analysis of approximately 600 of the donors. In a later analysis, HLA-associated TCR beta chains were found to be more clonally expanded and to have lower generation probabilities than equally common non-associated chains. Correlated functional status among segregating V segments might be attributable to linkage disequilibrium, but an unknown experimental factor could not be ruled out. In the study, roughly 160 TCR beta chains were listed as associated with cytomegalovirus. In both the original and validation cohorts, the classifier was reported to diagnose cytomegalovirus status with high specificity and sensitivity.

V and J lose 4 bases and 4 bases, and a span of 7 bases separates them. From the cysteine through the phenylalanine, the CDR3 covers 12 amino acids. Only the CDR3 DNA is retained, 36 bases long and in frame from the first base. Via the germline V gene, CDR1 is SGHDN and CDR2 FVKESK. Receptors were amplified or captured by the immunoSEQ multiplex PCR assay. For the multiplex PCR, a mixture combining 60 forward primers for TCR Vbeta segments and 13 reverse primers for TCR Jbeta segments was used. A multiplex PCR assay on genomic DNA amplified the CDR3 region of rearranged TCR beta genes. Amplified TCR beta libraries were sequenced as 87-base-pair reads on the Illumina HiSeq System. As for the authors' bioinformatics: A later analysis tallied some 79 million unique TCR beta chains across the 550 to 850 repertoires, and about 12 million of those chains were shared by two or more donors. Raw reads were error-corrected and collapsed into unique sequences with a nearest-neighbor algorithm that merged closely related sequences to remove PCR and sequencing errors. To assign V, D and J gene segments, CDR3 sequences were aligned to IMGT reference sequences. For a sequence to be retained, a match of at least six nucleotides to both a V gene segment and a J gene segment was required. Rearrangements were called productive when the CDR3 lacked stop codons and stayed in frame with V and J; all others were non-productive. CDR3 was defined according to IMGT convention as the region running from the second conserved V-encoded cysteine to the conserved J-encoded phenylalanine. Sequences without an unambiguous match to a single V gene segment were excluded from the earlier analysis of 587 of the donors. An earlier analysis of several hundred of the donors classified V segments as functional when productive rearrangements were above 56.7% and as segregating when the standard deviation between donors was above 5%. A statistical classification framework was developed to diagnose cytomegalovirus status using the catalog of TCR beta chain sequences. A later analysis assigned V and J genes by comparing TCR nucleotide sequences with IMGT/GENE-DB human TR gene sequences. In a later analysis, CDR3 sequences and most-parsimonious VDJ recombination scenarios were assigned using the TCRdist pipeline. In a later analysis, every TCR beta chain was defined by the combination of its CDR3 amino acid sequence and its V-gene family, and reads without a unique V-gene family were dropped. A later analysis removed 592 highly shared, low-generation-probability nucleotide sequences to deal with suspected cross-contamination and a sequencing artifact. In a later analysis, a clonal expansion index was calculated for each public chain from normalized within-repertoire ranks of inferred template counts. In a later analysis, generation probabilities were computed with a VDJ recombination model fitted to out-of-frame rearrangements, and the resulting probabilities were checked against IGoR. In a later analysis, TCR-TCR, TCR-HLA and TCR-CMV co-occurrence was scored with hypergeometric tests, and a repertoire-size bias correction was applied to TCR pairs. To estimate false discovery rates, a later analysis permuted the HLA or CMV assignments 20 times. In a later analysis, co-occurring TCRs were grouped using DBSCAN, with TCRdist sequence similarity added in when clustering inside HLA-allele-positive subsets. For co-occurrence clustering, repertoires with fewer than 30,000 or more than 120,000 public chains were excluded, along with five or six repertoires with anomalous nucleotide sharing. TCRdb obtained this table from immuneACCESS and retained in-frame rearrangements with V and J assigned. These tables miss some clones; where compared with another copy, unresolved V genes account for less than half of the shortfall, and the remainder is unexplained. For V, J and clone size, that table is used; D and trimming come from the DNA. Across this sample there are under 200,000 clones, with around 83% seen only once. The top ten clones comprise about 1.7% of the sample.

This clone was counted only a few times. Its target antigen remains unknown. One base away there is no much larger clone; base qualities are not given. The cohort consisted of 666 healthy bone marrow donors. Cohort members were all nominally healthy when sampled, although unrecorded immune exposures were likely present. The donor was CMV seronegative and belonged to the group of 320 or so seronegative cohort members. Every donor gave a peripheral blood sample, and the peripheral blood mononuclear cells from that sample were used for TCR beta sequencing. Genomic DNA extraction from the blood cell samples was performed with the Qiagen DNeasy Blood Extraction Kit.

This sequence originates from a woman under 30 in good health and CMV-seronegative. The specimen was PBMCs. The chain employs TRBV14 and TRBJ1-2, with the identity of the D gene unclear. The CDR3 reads CASSRQLYGYTF. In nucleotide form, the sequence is TGTGCCAGCAGCCGCCAACTCTATGGCTACACCTTC.